Below, 20 T cell receptor beta chains from the same sample are listed, as sequenced in a study of T cell responses to AZD1222 COVID-19 vaccine. Profiling relied on immunoSEQ multiplex PCR, and the TCRdb table lists in-frame clones only, not all of them. The profile shows approximately 68,000 clones, 88% of them singletons. This sample comprised peripheral blood, obtained 28 days after the second dose of the MenACWY control vaccine. These receptors all stem from an adult who received the MenACWY meningococcal vaccine as a control.

The chain recombines TRBV5-1 with TRBJ2-7, with TRBD2 matching 8 bases. Per the germline V gene, CDR1 is SGHRS and CDR2 is YFSETQ. V shed 4 bases, J shed 6 bases, and the junction held 9 bases outside the gene matches. There are 14 residues in the CDR3. CDR3 loop: CASSISAGETEQYF. The CDR3 DNA is TGCGCCAGCAGCATTTCAGCGGGGGAAACCGAGCAGTACTTC. The full variable domain, completed using reference TRBV5-1 and TRBJ2-7, is KAGVTQTPRYLIKTRGQQVTLSCSPISGHRSVSWYQQTPGQGLQFLFEYFSETQRNKGNFPGRFSGRQFSNSRSEMNVSTLELGDSALYLCASSISAGETEQYFGPGTRLTVT.

This chain links TRBV4-1 with TRBJ1-2; the D is unclear. V was shortened by 4 bases and J by 4 bases, with 13 bases between the two germline ends. Germline assignment: CDR1 MGHRA and CDR2 YSYEKL. The CDR3 loop spans 14 amino acids. The DNA of the CDR3 is TGCGCCAGCAGCCCATCAAACGTCATCTATGGCTACACCTTC. Protein sequence: CASSPSNVIYGYTF.

The chain joins TRBV19 to TRBJ1-5; no clear D gene. Trimming shortened V by 7 bases and J by 7 bases, and 17 bases separated the two germline ends. This CDR3 has 14 residues. Germline CDR1 is LNHDA and CDR2 is SQIVND (reference sequence). CDR3 DNA: TGTGCCAGTACCTCCTGGGGTTCCTACCAGCCCCAGCATTTT. Protein sequence: CASTSWGSYQPQHF.

This clone has a single count. The chain joins TRBV7-9 to TRBJ2-7; D tentatively reads TRBD1 or TRBD2 (5 bases each). The V gene lost 5 bases and the J gene lost 2 bases, with 13 bases spanning the gap. Germline V gives CDR1 SEHNR, CDR2 FQNEAQ (reference sequence). The CDR3 loop spans 14 amino acids. The CDR3 is CASSPPLGAYEQYF. CDR3 DNA sequence: TGTGCCAGCAGCCCCCCTCTGGGGGCCTACGAGCAGTACTTC.

A few counts support this clone. The chain uses TRBV5-4 and TRBJ1-4; D remains unclear. V was pared by 5 bases and J by 8 bases, with 16 bases between. Germline values: CDR1 SGHNT, CDR2 YYREEE (reference sequence). The CDR3 has 14 amino acids. The CDR3, as DNA: TGTGCCAGCAGTGCTTTAGGGAGCGACGAAAAACTGTTTTTT. As protein: CASSALGSDEKLFF.

The chain uses TRBV25-1 and TRBJ1-5; 7 bases match TRBD1. The CDR3 has 14 amino acids. The ends lost 6 bases at V and 3 bases at J; junction bases unmatched: 5. The V gene's germline CDR1 is MGHDK and CDR2 SYGVNS. The CDR3 sequence: CASSQGGYNQPQHF. CDR3 DNA: TGTGCCAGCAGCCAGGGGGGGTACAATCAGCCCCAGCATTTT.

This chain uses TRBV2 with TRBJ2-2, with D possibly called TRBD1 or TRBD2 (5 bases each). The CDR3 is 15 amino acids. Trimming took 4 bases from V and 4 from J, leaving 13 bases between them. Germline values: CDR1 SNHLY, CDR2 FYNNEI. The CDR3 here is CASSALLGTTGELFF. CDR3 bases: TGTGCCAGCAGTGCCCTCCTAGGGACCACCGGGGAGCTGTTTTTT.

V and J are TRBV29-1 and TRBJ1-2; D remains ambiguous. Deletions cut 0 bases from V and 4 bases from J, with 12 bases between. CDR3 length: 14 residues. The germline CDR1 and CDR2 sequences are SQVTM and ANQGSEA. Here the CDR3 reads CSVEDGVHRYGYTF. CDR3 in DNA: TGCAGCGTTGAAGATGGCGTGCACCGCTATGGCTACACCTTC.

The rearrangement links TRBV28 to TRBJ2-7, with D possibly matching TRBD1 (6 bases). CDR3 size: 16 residues. CDR1 and CDR2 (germline): MDHEN, SYDVKM. V was trimmed by 3 bases and J by 2 bases, leaving 17 bases between them. The CDR3 nucleotides read TGTGCCAGCAGTTTTCCCCCTACTGGACAGACCTACGAGCAGTACTTC. This codes for CASSFPPTGQTYEQYF.

V and J are TRBV4-1 and TRBJ2-3, with no clear D. V lost 1 base to trimming and J lost 3 bases, with 5 bases between them. The CDR3 is 13 residues long. Germline CDR1 MGHRA, CDR2 YSYEKL. CDR3 in amino acids: CASSQVLTDTQYF. In DNA form, the CDR3 reads TGCGCCAGCAGCCAAGTCTTGACAGATACGCAGTATTTT.

V gene TRBV2 combines with J gene TRBJ1-1; TRBD1 agrees at 7 bases. The germline gives CDR1 SNHLY, CDR2 FYNNEI. Trimming took 5 bases from V and 2 from J; bases not matched to a gene: 8. This CDR3 is 15 amino acids long. In DNA form, the CDR3 reads TGTGCCAGCAGTCCGAAACAGGGGAGTAACACTGAAGCTTTCTTT. It translates to CASSPKQGSNTEAFF.

The genes are TRBV6-5 and TRBJ1-1, with 9 bases identical to TRBD1. Germline CDR1 and CDR2: MNHEY and SVGAGI. This CDR3 has 14 residues. With V trimmed by 4 bases and J by 6 bases, 6 bases remained unmatched. The CDR3 reads CASSSRDRDPEAFF. Here the CDR3 DNA reads TGTGCCAGCAGTTCCCGGGACAGGGACCCTGAAGCTTTCTTT.

The gene calls are TRBV11-2 and TRBJ2-3, with D unclear. V was clipped by 2 bases and J by 5 bases, with 8 bases between them. Germline CDR1 is SGHAT and CDR2 is FQNNGV. This CDR3 is 13 amino acids long. The CDR3 region is CASSLSGQDTQYF. As DNA, the CDR3 is TGTGCCAGCAGCTTAAGTGGGCAAGATACGCAGTATTTT.

CDR3 coding DNA: TGTGCCAGCAGTTACTCGATGAGGGAATCGGCGGATACGCAGTATTTT. Translation gives CASSYSMRESADTQYF. The chain recombines TRBV6-6 with TRBJ2-3, with a tentative D call TRBD2 (5 bases). V was trimmed by 0 bases and J by 6 bases, leaving 16 bases between them. Germline V gene lookup returns CDR1 MNHNY and CDR2 SVGAGI (reference sequence). CDR3 length: 16 residues.

This sequence joins TRBV30 and TRBJ1-4, with D maybe TRBD1 (6 bases). Germline V gene sequence: CDR1 GTSNPN, CDR2 SVGIG (reference sequence). The CDR3 spans 14 residues. Trimming cost V 5 bases and J 8 bases, with 18 bases left between them. DNA for the CDR3: TGTGCCTGGGGACGTCCCGGAACAGGGGAAAAACTGTTTTTT. Protein sequence: CAWGRPGTGEKLFF.

This clone was recorded only once. CDR3 in DNA: TGTGCCAGTAGTTCTCAAACGCAGGGGAAAGTATATCAGCCCCAGCATTTT. Its protein is CASSSQTQGKVYQPQHF. The chain employs TRBV19 and TRBJ1-5, with D perhaps matching TRBD1 (6 bases). The CDR3 contains 17 residues. Per germline, CDR1 LNHDA and CDR2 SQIVND (reference sequence). Trimming pared 5 bases from V and 5 bases from J, leaving 22 bases between.

CDR3 sequence (DNA): TGTGCCAGCAGCAAGGGGCCTAACACCGGGGAGCTGTTTTTT. Its translation is CASSKGPNTGELFF. The chain joins TRBV7-6 to TRBJ2-2; perhaps TRBD1 as D (5 bases). The V and J ends lost 5 bases and 2 bases respectively, with 9 bases between them. Germline loops: CDR1 SGHVS, CDR2 FNYEAQ. The CDR3 length is 14 residues.

The chain combines TRBV7-2 with TRBJ2-2; 7 bases align to TRBD2. V lost 0 bases to trimming and J lost 3 bases; unmatched junction nucleotides: 4. The CDR3 contains 16 residues. CDR1 and CDR2 from the germline V gene are SGHTA and FQGNSA. The CDR3 DNA sequence: TGTGCCAGCAGCTTAGCGGGACTATTGTACACCGGGGAGCTGTTTTTT. Its translation is CASSLAGLLYTGELFF.

This clone is termed large. The chain uses TRBV11-2 and TRBJ1-6; D is undetermined. V was shortened by 3 bases and J by 4 bases, with 10 bases between the two germline ends. In germline, CDR1 is SGHAT, CDR2 FQNNGV. CDR3 length: 15 amino acids. CDR3 coding DNA: TGTGCCAGCAGCTTGGACCTGGATTATAATTCACCCCTCCACTTT. This gives the protein CASSLDLDYNSPLHF.

The rearrangement uses TRBV9 and TRBJ2-7; D is ambiguous. The V end lost 3 bases, the J end lost 3 bases, and 10 bases lay between the germline ends. From germline, CDR1 is SGDLS and CDR2 YYNGEE. CDR3 length: 13 residues. CDR3 loop: CASSAGTNYEQYF. The CDR3 nucleotides are TGTGCCAGCAGCGCCGGAACTAACTACGAGCAGTACTTC.